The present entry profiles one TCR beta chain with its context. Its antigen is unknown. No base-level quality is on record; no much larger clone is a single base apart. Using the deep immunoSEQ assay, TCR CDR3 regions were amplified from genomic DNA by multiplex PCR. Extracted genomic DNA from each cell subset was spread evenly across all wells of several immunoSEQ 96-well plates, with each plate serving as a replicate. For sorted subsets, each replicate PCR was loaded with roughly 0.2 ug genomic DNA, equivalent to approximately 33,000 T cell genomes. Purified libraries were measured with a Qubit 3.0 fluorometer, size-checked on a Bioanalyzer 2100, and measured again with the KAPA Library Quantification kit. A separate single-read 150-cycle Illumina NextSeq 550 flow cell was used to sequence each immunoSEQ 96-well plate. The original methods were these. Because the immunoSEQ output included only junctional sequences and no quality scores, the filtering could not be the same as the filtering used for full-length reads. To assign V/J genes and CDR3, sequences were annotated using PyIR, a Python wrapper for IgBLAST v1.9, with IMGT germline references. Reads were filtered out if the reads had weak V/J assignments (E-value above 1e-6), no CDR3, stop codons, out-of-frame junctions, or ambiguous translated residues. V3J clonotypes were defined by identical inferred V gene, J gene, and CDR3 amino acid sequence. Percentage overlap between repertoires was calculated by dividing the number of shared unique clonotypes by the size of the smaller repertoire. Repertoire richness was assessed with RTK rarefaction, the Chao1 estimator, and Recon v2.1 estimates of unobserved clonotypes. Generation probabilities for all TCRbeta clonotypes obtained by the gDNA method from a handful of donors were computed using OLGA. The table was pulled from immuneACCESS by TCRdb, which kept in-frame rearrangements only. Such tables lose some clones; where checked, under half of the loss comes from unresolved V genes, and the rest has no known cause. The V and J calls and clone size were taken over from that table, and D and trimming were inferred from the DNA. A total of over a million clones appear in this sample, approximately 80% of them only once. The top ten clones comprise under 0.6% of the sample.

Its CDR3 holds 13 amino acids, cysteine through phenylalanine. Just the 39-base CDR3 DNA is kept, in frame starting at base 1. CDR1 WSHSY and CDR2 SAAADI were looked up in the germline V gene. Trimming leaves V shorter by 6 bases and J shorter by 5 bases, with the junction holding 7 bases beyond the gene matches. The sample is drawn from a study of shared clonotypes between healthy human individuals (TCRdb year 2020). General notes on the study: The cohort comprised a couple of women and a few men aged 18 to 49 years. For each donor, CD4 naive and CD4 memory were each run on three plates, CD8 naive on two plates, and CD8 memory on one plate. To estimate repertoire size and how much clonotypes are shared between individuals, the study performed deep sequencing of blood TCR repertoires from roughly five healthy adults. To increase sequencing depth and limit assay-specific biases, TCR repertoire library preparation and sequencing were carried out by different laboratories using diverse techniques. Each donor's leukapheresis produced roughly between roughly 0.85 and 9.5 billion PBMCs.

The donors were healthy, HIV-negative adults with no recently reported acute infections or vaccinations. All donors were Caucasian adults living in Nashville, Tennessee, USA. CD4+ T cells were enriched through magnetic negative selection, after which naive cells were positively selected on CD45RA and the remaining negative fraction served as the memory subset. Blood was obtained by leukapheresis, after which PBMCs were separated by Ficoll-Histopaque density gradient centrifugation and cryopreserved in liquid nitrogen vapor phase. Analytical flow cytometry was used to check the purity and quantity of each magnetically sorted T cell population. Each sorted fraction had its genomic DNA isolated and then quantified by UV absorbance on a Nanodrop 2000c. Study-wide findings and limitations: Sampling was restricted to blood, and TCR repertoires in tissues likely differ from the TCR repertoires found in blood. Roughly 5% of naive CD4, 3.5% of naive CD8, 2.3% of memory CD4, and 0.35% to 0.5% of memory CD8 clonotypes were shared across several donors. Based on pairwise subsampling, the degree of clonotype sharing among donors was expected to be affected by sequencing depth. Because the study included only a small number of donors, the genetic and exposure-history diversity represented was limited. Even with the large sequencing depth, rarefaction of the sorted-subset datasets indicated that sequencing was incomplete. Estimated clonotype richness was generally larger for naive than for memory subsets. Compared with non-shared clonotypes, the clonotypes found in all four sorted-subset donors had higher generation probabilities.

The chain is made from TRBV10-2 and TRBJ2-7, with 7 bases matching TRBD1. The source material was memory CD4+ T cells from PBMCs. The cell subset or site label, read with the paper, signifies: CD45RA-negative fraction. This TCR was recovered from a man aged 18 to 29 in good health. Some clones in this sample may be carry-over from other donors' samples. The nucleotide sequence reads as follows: TGCGCCAGCAGGGAAGCAGGGGGAAACGAGCAGTACTTC. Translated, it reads CASREAGGNEQYF.